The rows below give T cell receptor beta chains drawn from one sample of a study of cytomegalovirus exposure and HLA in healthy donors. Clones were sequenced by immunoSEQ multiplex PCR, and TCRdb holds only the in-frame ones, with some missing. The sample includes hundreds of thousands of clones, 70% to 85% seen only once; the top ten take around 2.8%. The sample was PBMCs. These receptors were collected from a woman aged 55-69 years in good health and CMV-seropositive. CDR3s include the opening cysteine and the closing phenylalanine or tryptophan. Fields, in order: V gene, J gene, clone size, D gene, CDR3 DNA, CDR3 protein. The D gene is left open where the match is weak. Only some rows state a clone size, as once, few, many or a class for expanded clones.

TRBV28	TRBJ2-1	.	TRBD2	TGTGCCAGCGTGACTAGCGCTAGCTCCTACAATGAGCAGTTCTTC	CASVTSASSYNEQFF
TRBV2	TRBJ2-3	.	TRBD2	TGTGCCAGCACACGGGAGGGCCGGGGCGCAGATACGCAGTATTTT	CASTREGRGADTQYF
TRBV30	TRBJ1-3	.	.	TGTGCCTGGAGCCGGACATACTCTGGAAACACCATATATTTT	CAWSRTYSGNTIYF
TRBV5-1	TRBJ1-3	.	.	TGCGCCAGCAGCTTCCAGGGGAGCTCTGGAAACACCATATATTTT	CASSFQGSSGNTIYF
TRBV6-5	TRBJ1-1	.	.	TGTGCCAGCACCAGATCCATGAACACTGAAGCTTTCTTT	CASTRSMNTEAFF
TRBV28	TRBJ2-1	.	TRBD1	TGTGCCAGCAGTTTTCTTGAGACAGGGCCGGCGTACAATGAGCAGTTCTTC	CASSFLETGPAYNEQFF
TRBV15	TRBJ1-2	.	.	TGTGCCACCAGCCCCGACAGTAACTATGGCTACACCTTC	CATSPDSNYGYTF
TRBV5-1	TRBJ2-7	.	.	TGCGCCAGCAGCTTGGGTCGAACTAGCTCCTACGAGCAGTACTTC	CASSLGRTSSYEQYF
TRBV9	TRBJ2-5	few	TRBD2	TGTGCCAGCAGCGTCAATCGCGGGGGGGAAGAGACCCAGTACTTC	CASSVNRGGEETQYF
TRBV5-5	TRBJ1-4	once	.	TGTGCCAGCAGCCGACGGGATGCAACTAATGAAAAACTGTTTTTT	CASSRRDATNEKLFF
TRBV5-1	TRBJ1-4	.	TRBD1	TGCGCCAGCAGATATAGGACAGGACTTAATGAAAAACTGTTTTTT	CASRYRTGLNEKLFF
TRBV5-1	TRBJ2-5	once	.	TGCGCCAGCAGCTTGGTTGGGAGCCAAGAGACCCAGTACTTC	CASSLVGSQETQYF
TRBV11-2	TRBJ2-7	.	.	TGTGCCAGCAGCCCGGATCTAGCGCGAGCCTACGAGCAGTACTTC	CASSPDLARAYEQYF
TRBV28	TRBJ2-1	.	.	TGTGCCAGCAGTTTAAGGGGCCTAGGGTACAATGAGCAGTTCTTC	CASSLRGLGYNEQFF
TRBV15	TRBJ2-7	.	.	TGTGCCACCAGCAGAGATTGGACTGACTCCTACGAGCAGTACTTC	CATSRDWTDSYEQYF
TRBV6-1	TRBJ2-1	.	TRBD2	TGTGCCAGCAGTGAGGAGGGACTAGCGGGAGGCAATGAGCAGTTCTTC	CASSEEGLAGGNEQFF
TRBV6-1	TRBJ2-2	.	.	TGTGCCAGCTGGCGTTGGCAGGGGAGCACCGGGGAGCTGTTTTTT	CASWRWQGSTGELFF